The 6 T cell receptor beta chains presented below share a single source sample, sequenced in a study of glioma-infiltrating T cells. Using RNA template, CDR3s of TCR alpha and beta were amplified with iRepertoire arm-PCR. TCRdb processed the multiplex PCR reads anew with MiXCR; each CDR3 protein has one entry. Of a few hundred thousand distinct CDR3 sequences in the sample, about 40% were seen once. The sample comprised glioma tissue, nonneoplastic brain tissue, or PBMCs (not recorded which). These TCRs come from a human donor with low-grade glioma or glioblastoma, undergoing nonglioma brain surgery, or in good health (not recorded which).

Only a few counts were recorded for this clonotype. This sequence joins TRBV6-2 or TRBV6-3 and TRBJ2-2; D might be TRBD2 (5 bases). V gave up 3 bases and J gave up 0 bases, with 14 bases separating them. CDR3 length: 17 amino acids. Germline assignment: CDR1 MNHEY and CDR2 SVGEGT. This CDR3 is CASSYPQAAANTGELFF. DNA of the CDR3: TGTGCCAGCAGTTATCCTCAAGCGGCCGCGAACACCGGGGAGCTGTTTTTT.

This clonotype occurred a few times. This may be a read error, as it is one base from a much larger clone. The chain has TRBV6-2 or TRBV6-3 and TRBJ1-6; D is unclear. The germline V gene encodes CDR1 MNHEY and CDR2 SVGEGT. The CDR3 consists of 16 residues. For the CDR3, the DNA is TGTGCCAGAAGTTACTCAAGCGGTTTAAAGTGGAAACCCCTCCACTTT. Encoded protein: CARSYSSGLKWKPLHF.

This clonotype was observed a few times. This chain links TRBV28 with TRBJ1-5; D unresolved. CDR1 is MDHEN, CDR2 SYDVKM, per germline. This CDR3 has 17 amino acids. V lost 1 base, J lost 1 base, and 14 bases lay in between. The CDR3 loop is CASSLSFGPRSNQPQHF. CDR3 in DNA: TGTGCCAGCAGTTTATCCTTTGGACCGCGAAGCAATCAGCCCCAGCATTTT.

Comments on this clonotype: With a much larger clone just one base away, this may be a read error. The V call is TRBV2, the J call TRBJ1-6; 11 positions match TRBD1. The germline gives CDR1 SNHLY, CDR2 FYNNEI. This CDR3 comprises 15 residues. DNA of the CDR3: TGTGCCAGCGACGGACAGGGGGCAGAGAATTCAACCCTCCACTTT. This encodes CASDGQGAENSTLHF.

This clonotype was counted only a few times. DNA of the CDR3: TGTGCCAGCAGTTACCCTCTGGGGAGGGGAACGCCTGAAGCTTTCTTT. Encoded protein: CASSYPLGRGTPEAFF. This rearrangement joins TRBV6-6 to TRBJ1-1; D possibly corresponds to TRBD1 (5 bases). The germline V gene has CDR1 MNHNY and CDR2 SVGAGI (reference sequence). The CDR3 sequence is 16 residues long. The germline V and J ends were trimmed by 2 bases and 6 bases, with 19 bases remaining between them.

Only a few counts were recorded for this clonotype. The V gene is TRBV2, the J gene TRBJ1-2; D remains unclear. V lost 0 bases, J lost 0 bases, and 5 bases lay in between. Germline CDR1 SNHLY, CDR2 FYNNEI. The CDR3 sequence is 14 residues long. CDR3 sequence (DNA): TGTGCCAGCAGTGAAGCCGCAGCTAACTATGGCTACACCTTC. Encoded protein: CASSEAAANYGYTF.